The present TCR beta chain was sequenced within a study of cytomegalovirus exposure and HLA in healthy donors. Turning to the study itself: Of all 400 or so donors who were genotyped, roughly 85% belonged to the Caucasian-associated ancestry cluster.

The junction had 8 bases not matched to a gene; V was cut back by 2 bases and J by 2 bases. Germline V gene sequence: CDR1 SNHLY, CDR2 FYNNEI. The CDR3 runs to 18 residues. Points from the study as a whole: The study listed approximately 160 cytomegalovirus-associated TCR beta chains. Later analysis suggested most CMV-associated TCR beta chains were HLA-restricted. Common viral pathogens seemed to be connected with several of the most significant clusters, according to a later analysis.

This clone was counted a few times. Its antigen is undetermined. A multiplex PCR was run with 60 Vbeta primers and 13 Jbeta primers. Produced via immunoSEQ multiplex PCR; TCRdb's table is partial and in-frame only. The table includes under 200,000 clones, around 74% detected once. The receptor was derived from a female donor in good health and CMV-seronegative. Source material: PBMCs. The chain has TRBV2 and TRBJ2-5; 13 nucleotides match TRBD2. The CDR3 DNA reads TGTGCCAGCAGTGAACCCGGGACTAGCGGGGTTATACAAGAGACCCAGTACTTC. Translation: CASSEPGTSGVIQETQYF.